Below are 10 T cell receptor beta chains sequenced from a single sample in a study of breast tumors, draining lymph nodes, adjacent tissues. Breast cancer patients provided tissue from their axillary draining lymph nodes. One entry per CDR3 protein, called by TCRdb with MiXCR from the multiplex PCR reads. The data contain approximately 90,000 distinct CDR3 sequences, roughly 29% of them singletons. The sequenced material came from axillary lymph node tissue. These receptors were collected from a female donor with breast cancer. Some clones in this sample may be carry-over from other donors' samples.

The chain employs TRBV6-5 and TRBJ2-4; tentatively, D is TRBD1 (5 bases). V lost 5 bases and J lost 5, with 13 bases in between. Germline V lookup: CDR1 MNHEY, CDR2 SVGAGI. The CDR3 covers 14 residues. The CDR3 DNA follows: TGTGCCAGCAGTCACGCAGGGCCAGAAAACATTCAGTACTTC. This gives the protein CASSHAGPENIQYF.

Ten or more counts support this clonotype. The chain couples TRBV20-1 to TRBJ2-7; the D gene is possibly TRBD1 (5 bases). Germline loops: CDR1 DFQATT, CDR2 SNEGSKA (reference sequence). Trimming left V 5 bases short and J 3 bases short, with 11 bases between. The CDR3 totals 12 residues. CDR3 sequence: CSAGQGGYEQYF. The CDR3 region has the DNA TGCAGTGCTGGGCAGGGTGGCTACGAGCAGTACTTC.

Many counts were recorded for this clonotype. The chain recombines TRBV18 with TRBJ2-1; no clear D. The CDR3 length is 14 residues. Germline V gives CDR1 KGHSH, CDR2 LQKENI. Between the trimmed V and J ends, which lost 1 base and 6 bases, there was a span of 10 bases. CDR3 DNA sequence: TGTGCCAGCTCACCACTGGTAGAAGGCAATGAGCAGTTCTTC. It encodes CASSPLVEGNEQFF.

This clonotype appeared many times. The chain recombines TRBV12-3 or TRBV12-4 with TRBJ2-1, with 13 bases fitting TRBD2. The CDR3 runs 19 residues. V lost 0 bases, J lost 1 base, and 6 bases stayed unmatched. CDR3 DNA: TGTGCCAGCAGTTTAGCGCTAAGACTAGCGGGAGGATCCTACAATGAGCAGTTCTTC. It yields the protein CASSLALRLAGGSYNEQFF.

This clonotype was detected only a few times. The chain couples TRBV20-1 to TRBJ1-1; 8 nucleotides agree with TRBD1. J gave up 4 bases and V 3 bases, and 1 base lay outside the gene matches. In germline, CDR1 is DFQATT, CDR2 SNEGSKA (reference sequence). This CDR3 is built from 12 residues. The CDR3 DNA reads as TGCAGTGCTAGCAGGGGGCCCACTGAAGCTTTCTTT. Amino acid sequence: CSASRGPTEAFF.

This clonotype was observed many times. V and J are TRBV20-1 and TRBJ2-1, with D tentatively TRBD1 or TRBD2 (5 bases each). V was shortened by 5 bases and J by 6 bases, with 20 bases between the two germline ends. This CDR3 is 15 amino acids long. From germline, CDR1 is DFQATT and CDR2 SNEGSKA (reference sequence). In DNA, the CDR3 is TGCAGTGCTTTACCCGGGATTCGGGACGGCAATGAGCAGTTCTTC. Its translation: CSALPGIRDGNEQFF.

This clonotype was detected only a few times. This may be a read error, as it is one base from a much larger clone. The chain links TRBV10-3 to TRBJ2-2, with TRBD1 matching 8 bases. Germline assignment: CDR1 ENHRY and CDR2 SYGVKD. The CDR3 is 14 residues long. After removal of 11 bases from V and 7 bases from J, the junction contained 12 bases not matched to a gene. Written as DNA, the CDR3 is TGTGCCGTTCCCCGGACAGGGAGTGACGGGGAGCTGTTTTTT. It yields the protein CAVPRTGSDGELFF.

Many counts were recorded for this clonotype. CDR3 loop: CASSPTEGEKLFF. The CDR3 DNA reads TGTGCCAGCAGCCCCACAGAGGGAGAAAAACTGTTTTTT. The V call is TRBV9, the J call TRBJ1-4; no definite D call. The V gene lost 4 bases and the J gene lost 8 bases, with 12 bases spanning the gap. CDR1 and CDR2 from the germline V gene are SGDLS and YYNGEE. This CDR3 is built from 13 residues.

At least ten counts were recorded for this clonotype. The J gene is TRBJ2-7, the V gene TRBV7-9; 7 bases are shared with TRBD1. In germline, CDR1 is SEHNR, CDR2 FQNEAQ (reference sequence). The CDR3 loop spans 14 amino acids. Trimming at V came to 4 bases and at J to 4 bases, leaving 7 bases not matched to a gene. The CDR3, as DNA: TGTGCCAGCAGCTCCCGGGACAGAGAGTACGAGCAGTACTTC. Translation gives CASSSRDREYEQYF.

This clonotype occurred many times. CDR3 coding DNA: TGCGCCAGCGGGGCGGGACAGTATAATGAAAAACTGTTTTTT. Translation: CASGAGQYNEKLFF. The V gene is TRBV4-1, the J gene TRBJ1-4; 7 nucleotides line up with TRBD1. Trimming removed 8 bases from V and 4 bases from J; junction bases left unmatched: 7. Per germline, CDR1 MGHRA and CDR2 YSYEKL. This CDR3 contains 14 residues.